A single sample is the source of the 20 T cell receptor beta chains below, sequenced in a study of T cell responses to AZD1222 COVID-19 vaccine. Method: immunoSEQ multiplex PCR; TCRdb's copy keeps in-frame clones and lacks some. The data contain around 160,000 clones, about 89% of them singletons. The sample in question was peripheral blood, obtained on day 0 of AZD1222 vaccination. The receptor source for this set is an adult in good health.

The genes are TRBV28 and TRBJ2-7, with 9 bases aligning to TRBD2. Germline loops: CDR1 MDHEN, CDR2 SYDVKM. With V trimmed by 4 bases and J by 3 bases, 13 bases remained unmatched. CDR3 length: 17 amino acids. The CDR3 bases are TGTGCCAGCAGTTCCCAGCCCCGAAGCGGGGGGATCTACGAGCAGTACTTC. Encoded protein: CASSSQPRSGGIYEQYF.

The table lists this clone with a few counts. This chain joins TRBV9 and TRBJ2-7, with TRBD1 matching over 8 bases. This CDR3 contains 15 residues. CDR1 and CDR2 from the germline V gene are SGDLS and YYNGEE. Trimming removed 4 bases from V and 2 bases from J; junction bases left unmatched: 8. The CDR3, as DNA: TGTGCCAGCAGCTCCCCCGGGACAGGACCCTACGAGCAGTACTTC. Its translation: CASSSPGTGPYEQYF.

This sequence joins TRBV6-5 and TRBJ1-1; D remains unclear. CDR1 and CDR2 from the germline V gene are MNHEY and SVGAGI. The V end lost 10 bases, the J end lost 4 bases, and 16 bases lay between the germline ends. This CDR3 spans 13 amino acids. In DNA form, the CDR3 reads TGTGCCACCCTCTGGAAAGGAGTCACTGAAGCTTTCTTT. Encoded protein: CATLWKGVTEAFF.

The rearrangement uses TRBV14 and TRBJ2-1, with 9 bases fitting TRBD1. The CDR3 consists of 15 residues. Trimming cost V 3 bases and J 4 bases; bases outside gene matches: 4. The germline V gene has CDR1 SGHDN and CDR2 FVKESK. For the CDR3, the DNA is TGTGCCAGCAGCCACGGGACAGGGCTTTACAATGAGCAGTTCTTC. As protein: CASSHGTGLYNEQFF.

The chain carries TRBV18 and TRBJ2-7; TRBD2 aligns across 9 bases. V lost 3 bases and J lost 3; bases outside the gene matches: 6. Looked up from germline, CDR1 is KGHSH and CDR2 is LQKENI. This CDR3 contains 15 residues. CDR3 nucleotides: TGTGCCAGCTCACCTGGACTAGCGAAAGGCTACGAGCAGTACTTC. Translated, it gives CASSPGLAKGYEQYF.

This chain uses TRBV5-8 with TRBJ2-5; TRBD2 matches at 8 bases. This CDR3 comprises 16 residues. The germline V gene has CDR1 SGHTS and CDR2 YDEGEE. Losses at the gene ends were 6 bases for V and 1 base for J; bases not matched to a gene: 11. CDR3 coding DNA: TGTGCCAGCACCACAAGGGGAACTAGCGGCCAAGAGACCCAGTACTTC. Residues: CASTTRGTSGQETQYF.

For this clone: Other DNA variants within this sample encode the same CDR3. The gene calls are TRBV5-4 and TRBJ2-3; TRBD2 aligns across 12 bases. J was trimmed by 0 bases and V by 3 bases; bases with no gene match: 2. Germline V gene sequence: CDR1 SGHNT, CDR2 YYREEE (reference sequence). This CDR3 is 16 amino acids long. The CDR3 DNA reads TGTGCCAGCAGCTCTGGACTAGCGGGGAGCACAGATACGCAGTATTTT. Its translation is CASSSGLAGSTDTQYF.

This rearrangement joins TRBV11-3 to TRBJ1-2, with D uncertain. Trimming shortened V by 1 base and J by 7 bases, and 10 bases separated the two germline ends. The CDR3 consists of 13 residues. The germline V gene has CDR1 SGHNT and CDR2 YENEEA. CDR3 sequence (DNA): TGTGCCAGCAGCTTAGGAGGTGGAGTTGGCTACACCTTC. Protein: CASSLGGGVGYTF.

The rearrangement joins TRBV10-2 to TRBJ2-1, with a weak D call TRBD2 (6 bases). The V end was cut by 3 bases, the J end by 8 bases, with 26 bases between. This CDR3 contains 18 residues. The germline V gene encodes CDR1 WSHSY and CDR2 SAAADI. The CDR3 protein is CASSEGVVSGRLSDEQFF. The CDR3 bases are TGCGCCAGCAGTGAAGGAGTTGTTAGCGGACGCCTATCGGATGAGCAGTTCTTC.

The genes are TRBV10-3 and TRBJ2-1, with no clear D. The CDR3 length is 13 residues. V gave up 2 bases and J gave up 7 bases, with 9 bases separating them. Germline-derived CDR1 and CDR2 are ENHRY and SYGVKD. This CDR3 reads CAISETWGNEQFF. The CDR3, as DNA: TGTGCCATCAGTGAGACCTGGGGAAATGAGCAGTTCTTC.

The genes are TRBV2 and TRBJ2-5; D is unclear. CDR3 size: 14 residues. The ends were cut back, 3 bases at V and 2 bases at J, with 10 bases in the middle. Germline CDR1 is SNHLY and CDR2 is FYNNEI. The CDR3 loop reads CASSDRNRQETQYF. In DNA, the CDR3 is TGTGCCAGCAGTGACAGGAACCGTCAAGAGACCCAGTACTTC.

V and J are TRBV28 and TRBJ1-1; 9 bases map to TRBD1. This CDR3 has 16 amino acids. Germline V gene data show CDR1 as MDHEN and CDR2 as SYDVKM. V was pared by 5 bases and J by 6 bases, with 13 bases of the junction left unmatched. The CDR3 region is CASSPIAGQGISEAFF. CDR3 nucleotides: TGTGCCAGCAGTCCAATCGCGGGACAGGGTATTTCTGAAGCTTTCTTT.

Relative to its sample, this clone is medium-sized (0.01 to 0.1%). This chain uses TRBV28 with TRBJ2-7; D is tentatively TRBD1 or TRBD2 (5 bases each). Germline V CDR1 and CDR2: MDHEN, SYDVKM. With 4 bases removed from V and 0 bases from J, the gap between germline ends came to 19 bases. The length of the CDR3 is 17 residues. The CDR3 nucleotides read TGTGCCAGCAGTTCGCCTAATCGGGGCTTGGGCTCCTACGAGCAGTACTTC. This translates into CASSSPNRGLGSYEQYF.

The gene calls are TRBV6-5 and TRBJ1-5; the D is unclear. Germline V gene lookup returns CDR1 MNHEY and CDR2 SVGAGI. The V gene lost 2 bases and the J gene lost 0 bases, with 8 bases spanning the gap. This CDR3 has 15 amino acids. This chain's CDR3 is CASSYTWNSNQPQHF. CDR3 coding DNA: TGTGCCAGCAGTTACACATGGAATAGCAATCAGCCCCAGCATTTT.

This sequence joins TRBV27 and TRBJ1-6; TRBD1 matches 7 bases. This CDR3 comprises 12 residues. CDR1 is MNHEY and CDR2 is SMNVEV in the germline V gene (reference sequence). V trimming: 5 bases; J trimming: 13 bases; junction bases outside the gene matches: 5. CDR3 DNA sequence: TGTGCCAGCAGTATTAACAGGGGCCCCCTCCACTTT. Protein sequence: CASSINRGPLHF.

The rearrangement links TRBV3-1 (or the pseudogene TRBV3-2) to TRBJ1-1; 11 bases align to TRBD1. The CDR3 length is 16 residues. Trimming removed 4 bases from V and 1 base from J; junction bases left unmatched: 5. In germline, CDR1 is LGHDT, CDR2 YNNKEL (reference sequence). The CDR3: CASSPWTGGKNTEAFF. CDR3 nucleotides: TGTGCCAGCAGCCCTTGGACAGGGGGCAAGAACACTGAAGCTTTCTTT.

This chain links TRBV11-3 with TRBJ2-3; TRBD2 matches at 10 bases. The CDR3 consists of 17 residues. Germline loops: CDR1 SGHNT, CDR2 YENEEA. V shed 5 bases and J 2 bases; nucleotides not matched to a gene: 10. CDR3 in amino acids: CASSRQPLAGSTDTQYF. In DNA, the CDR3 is TGTGCCAGCAGCCGCCAACCACTAGCGGGGTCCACAGATACGCAGTATTTT.

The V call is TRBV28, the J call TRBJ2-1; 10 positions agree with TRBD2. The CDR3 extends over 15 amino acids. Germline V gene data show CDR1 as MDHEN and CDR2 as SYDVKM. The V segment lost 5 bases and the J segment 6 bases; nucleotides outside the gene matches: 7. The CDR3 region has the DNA TGTGCCAGCAGTACATCCGGGACTAGCGCCAATGAGCAGTTCTTC. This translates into CASSTSGTSANEQFF.

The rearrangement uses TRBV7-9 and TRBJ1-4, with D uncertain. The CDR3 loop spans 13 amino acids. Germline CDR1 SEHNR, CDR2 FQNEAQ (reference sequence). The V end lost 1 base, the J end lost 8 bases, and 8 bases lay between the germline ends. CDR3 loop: CASSLGPREKLFF. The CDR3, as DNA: TGTGCCAGCAGCTTAGGGCCTCGGGAAAAACTGTTTTTT.

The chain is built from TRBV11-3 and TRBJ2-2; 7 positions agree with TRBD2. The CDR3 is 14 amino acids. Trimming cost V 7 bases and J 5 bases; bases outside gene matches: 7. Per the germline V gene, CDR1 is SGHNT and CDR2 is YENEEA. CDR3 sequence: CASKRDQGTGELFF. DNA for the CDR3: TGTGCCAGCAAGCGGGACCAAGGGACCGGGGAGCTGTTTTTT.